One TCR beta chain is described in this entry. Its target is not known. Investigators reverse transcribed all isolated RNA, so they sequenced expressed TCRB transcripts. Some clones are missing from TCRdb's copy, which holds only in-frame ones; the method was immunoSEQ multiplex PCR. The sample holds more than 250,000 clones, around 21% seen once. The germline CDR1 and CDR2 sequences are KGHSH and LQKENI. V was cut by 3 bases and J by 5 bases, with 14 bases left in between. The CDR3 covers 15 residues. The sample comes from a study of beta chain features in type 1 diabetes. Study conclusions and caveats: The study found moderately but significantly shorter TCRB CDR3s in all four CD4+ subsets of Type 1 diabetes patients.

This receptor was obtained from a woman between 40 and 50 years old with type 1 diabetes. Sample: naive CD4+ T cells from blood. This rearrangement joins TRBV18 to TRBJ2-1; perhaps TRBD2 as D (6 bases). CDR3 region: CASSPASVPHNEQFF. In nucleotides, the CDR3 is TGTGCCAGCTCACCGGCTAGCGTGCCCCACAATGAGCAGTTCTTC.